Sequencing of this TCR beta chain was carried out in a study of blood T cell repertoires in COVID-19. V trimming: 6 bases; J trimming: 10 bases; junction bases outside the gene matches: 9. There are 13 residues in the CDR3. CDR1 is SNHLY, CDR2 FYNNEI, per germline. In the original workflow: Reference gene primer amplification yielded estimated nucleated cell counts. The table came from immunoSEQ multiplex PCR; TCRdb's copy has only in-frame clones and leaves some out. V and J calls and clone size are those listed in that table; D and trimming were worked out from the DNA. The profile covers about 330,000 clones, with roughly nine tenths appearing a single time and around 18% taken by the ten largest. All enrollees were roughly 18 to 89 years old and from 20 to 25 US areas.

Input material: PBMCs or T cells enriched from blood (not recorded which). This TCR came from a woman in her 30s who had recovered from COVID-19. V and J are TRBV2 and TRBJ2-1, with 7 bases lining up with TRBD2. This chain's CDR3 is CASSLTWGGEQFF. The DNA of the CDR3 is TGTGCCAGCAGCCTGACCTGGGGGGGAGAGCAGTTCTTC.